A single T cell receptor (beta chain) is shown here with its context. The antigen remains unidentified. This sample is drawn from a study of T cells expressing NK-cell markers. The CDR3 is 17 amino acids. Germline V CDR1 and CDR2: MNHEY, SVGAGI. Findings and caveats of the study: Six or seven donors carried dominant NKG2C+ clonotypes that made up roughly 1.0-7.5% of their CD8+ T cells.

Scientists made TCR beta cDNA using 5'RACE template switching with UMIs. TCRdb reprocessed the 5' RACE reads and stores each CDR3 protein as one record, lacking DNA. Across approximately 460,000 distinct CDR3 sequences, the top ten clones capture 6% to 9.5% of the sample. This rearrangement joins TRBV6-5 to TRBJ1-1; TCRdb lists TRBD1, though no DNA is available to test this call. The sequence derives from a woman aged 18 to 69 in good health. Specimen: blood T cells: a sorted CD56 or NKG2C T cell subset, CD4+ or CD8+ T cells, or bulk PBMC T cells (not recorded which). The CDR3 loop is CASSYARMGHKGTEAFF.